Shown below are 7 T cell receptor beta chains from a single sample sequenced in a study of OX40 agonist ivuxolimab in advanced cancers. Some clones are missing from TCRdb's copy, which holds only in-frame ones; the method was immunoSEQ multiplex PCR. The sample lists 45,000 to 60,000 clones; 82% were seen once. The starting material was CD4+ or CD8+ T cells sorted from blood, obtained in a trial of the OX40 agonist ivuxolimab. The receptors here all came from an adult with an advanced solid tumor such as melanoma, head and neck, liver or kidney cancer.

The chain carries TRBV5-1 and TRBJ2-6, with D uncertain. The germline CDR1 and CDR2 sequences are SGHRS and YFSETQ. V was cut by 0 bases and J by 1 base, with 5 bases left in between. The CDR3 runs to 15 residues. The CDR3 DNA is TGCGCCAGCAGCTTGGATGGGTCTGGGGCCAACGTCCTGACTTTC. Amino acid sequence: CASSLDGSGANVLTF.

This chain connects TRBV14 to TRBJ2-2, with 8 bases lining up with TRBD1. Looked up from germline, CDR1 is SGHDN and CDR2 is FVKESK. This CDR3 region has 16 residues. J gave up 3 bases and V 4 bases, and 7 bases lay outside the gene matches. CDR3 coding DNA: TGTGCCAGCAGCCTTCGGACAGGGTCGGACACCGGGGAGCTGTTTTTT. Translating gives CASSLRTGSDTGELFF.

This clone has only one observation. DNA of the CDR3: TGTGCCAGCAGTGAACGTTGGGACCGCGCTGAAGCTTTCTTT. This gives the protein CASSERWDRAEAFF. The gene calls are TRBV6-1 and TRBJ1-1; D is perhaps TRBD1 (5 bases). The CDR3 has 14 amino acids. Deletions cut 2 bases from V and 6 bases from J, with 13 bases between. Germline V gene sequence: CDR1 MNHNS, CDR2 SASEGT.

The DNA of the CDR3 is TGTGCCAGCAGTAAACAGGGAAAAGGATATGGCTACACCTTC. Amino acid sequence: CASSKQGKGYGYTF. The chain employs TRBV6-5 and TRBJ1-2; weak D call: TRBD1 (6 bases). The CDR3 consists of 14 residues. V dropped 5 bases and J dropped 5 bases, with 15 bases sitting between them. Germline V gene sequence: CDR1 MNHEY, CDR2 SVGAGI.

This chain links TRBV27 with TRBJ1-1; D is possibly TRBD1 (6 bases). There are 13 residues in the CDR3. Germline V gene data show CDR1 as MNHEY and CDR2 as SMNVEV (reference sequence). V was pared by 5 bases and J by 5 bases, with 12 bases between. The CDR3 protein is CASSVTGRTEAFF. The CDR3 DNA reads as TGTGCCAGCAGTGTTACAGGGAGGACTGAAGCTTTCTTT.

The chain joins TRBV19 to TRBJ2-7; D is unresolved. CDR1 LNHDA and CDR2 SQIVND come from the germline V gene (reference sequence). The CDR3 totals 12 residues. The germline V and J ends were trimmed by 6 bases and 5 bases, with 11 bases remaining between them. The CDR3 DNA reads TGTGCCAGTAGAGATATTTTGAACGAGCAGTACTTC. Translated, it gives CASRDILNEQYF.

This chain connects TRBV11-1 to TRBJ1-1, with 9 bases fitting TRBD1. V dropped 5 bases and J dropped 10; count of bases not matched to a gene: 8. Germline V lookup: CDR1 SGHAT, CDR2 FQDESV (reference sequence). The CDR3 sequence is 13 residues long. The CDR3 nucleotides read TGTGCCAGCAGCCGTACAGGGGGCGCGGGAGCTTTCTTT. It codes for CASSRTGGAGAFF.